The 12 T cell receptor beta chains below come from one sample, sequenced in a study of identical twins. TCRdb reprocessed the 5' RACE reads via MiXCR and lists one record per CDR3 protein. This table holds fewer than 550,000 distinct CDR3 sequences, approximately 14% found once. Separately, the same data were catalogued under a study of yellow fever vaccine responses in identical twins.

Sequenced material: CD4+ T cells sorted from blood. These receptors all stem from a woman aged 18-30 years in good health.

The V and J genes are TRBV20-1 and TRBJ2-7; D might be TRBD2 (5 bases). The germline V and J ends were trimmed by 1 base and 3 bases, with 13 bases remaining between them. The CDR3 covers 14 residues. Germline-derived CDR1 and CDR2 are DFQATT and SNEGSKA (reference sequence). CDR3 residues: CSARVDRGIYEQYF. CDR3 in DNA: TGCAGTGCTAGAGTGGATAGAGGGATCTACGAGCAGTACTTC.

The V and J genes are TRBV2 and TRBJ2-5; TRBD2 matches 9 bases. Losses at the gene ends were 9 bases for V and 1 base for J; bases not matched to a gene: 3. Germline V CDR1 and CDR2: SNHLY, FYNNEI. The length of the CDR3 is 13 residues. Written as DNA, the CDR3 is TGTGCCAGTTGGACTAGCGTCCAAGAGACCCAGTACTTC. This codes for CASWTSVQETQYF.

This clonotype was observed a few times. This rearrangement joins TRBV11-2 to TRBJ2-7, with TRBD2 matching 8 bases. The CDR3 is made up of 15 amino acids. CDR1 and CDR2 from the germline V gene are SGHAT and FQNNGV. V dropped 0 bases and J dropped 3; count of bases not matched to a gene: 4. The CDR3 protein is CASSLEIAGSYEQYF. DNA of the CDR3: TGTGCCAGCAGCTTAGAAATAGCGGGGAGCTACGAGCAGTACTTC.

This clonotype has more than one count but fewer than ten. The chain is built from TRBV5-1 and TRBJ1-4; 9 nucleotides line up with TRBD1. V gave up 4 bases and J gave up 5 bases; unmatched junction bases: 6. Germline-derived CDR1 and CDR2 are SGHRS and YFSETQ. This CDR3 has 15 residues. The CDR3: CASSVQGAGNEKLFF. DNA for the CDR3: TGCGCCAGCAGCGTACAGGGGGCAGGGAATGAAAAACTGTTTTTT.

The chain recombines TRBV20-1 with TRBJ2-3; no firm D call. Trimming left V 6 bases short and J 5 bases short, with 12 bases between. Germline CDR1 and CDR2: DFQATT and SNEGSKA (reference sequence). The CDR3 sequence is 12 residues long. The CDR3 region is CSATLPQDTQYF. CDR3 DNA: TGCAGTGCCACCCTCCCGCAAGATACGCAGTATTTT.

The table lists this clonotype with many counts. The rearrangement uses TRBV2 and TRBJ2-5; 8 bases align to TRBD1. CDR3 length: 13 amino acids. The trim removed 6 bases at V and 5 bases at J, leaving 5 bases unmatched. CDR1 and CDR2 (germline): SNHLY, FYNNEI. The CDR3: CASRTGAVETQYF. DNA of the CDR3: TGTGCCAGCAGGACAGGGGCGGTGGAGACCCAGTACTTC.

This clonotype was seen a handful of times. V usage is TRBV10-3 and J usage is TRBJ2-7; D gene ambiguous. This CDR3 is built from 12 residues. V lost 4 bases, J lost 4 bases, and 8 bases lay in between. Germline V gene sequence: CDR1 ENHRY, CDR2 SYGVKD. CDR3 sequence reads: CAISAQTYEQYF. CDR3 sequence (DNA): TGTGCCATCAGTGCCCAGACATACGAGCAGTACTTC.

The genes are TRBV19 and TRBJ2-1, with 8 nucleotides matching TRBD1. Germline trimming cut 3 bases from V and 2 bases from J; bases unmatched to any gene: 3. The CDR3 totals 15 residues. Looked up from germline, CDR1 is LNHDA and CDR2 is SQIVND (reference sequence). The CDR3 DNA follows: TGTGCCAGTAGTATGCGACAGGGGCCCTACAATGAGCAGTTCTTC. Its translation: CASSMRQGPYNEQFF.

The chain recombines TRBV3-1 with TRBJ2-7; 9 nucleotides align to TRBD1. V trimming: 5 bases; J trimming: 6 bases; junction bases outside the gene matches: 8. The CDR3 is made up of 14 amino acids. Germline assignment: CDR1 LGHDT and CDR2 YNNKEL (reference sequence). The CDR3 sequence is CASSADRGAFEQYF. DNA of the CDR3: TGTGCCAGCAGCGCGGACAGGGGAGCATTCGAGCAGTACTTC.

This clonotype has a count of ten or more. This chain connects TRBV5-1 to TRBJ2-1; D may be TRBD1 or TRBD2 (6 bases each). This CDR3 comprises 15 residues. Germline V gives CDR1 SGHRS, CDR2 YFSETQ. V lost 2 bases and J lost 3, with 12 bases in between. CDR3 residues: CASSFRGPLYNEQFF. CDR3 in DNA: TGCGCCAGCAGCTTTCGGGGGCCCCTCTACAATGAGCAGTTCTTC. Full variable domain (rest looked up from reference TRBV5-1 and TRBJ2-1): KAGVTQTPRYLIKTRGQQVTLSCSPISGHRSVSWYQQTPGQGLQFLFEYFSETQRNKGNFPGRFSGRQFSNSRSEMNVSTLELGDSALYLCASSFRGPLYNEQFFGPGTRLTVL.

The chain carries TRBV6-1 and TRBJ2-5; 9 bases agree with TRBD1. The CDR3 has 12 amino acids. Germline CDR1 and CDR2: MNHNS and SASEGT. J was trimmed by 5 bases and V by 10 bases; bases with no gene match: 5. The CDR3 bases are TGTGCCAACACAGGGGGCGGTGAGACCCAGTACTTC. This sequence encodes CANTGGGETQYF.

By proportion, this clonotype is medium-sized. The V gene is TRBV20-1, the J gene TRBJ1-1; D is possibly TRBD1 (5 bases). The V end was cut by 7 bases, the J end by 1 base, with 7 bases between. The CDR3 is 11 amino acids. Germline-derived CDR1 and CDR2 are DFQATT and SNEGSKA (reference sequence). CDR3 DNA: TGCAGTGGGGGGGGGAACACTGAAGCTTTCTTT. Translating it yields CSGGGNTEAFF.